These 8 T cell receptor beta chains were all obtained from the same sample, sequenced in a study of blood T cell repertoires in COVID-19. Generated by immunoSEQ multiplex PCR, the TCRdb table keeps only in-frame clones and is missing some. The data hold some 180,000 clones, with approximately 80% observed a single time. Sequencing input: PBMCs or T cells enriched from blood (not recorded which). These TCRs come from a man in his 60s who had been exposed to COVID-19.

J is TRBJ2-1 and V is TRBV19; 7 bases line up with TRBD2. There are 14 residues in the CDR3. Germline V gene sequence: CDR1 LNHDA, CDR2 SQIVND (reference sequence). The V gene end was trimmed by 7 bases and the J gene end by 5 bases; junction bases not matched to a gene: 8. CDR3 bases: TGTGCCAGTATCGGCCTAGCGGATAACAATGAGCAGTTCTTC. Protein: CASIGLADNNEQFF.

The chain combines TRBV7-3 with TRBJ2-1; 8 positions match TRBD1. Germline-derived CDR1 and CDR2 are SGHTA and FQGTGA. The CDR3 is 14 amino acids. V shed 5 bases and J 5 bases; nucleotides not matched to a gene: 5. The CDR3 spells CASSRGQANNEQFF. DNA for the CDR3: TGTGCCAGCAGCCGGGGACAGGCCAACAATGAGCAGTTCTTC.

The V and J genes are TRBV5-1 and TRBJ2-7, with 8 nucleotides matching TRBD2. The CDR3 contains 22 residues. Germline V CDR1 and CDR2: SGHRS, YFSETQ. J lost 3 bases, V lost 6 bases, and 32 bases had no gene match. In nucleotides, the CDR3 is TGCGCCAGCACCTCAGGGCGGGGGGTAGGTTCAGTCAGCGGGAGAGATTACTACGAGCAGTACTTC. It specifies CASTSGRGVGSVSGRDYYEQYF.

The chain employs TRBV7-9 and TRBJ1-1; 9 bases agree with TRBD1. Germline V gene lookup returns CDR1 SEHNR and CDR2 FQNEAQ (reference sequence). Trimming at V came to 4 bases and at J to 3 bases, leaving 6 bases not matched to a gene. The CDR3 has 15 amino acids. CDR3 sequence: CASSSYRGRDTEAFF. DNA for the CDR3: TGTGCCAGCAGCTCCTACAGGGGGCGCGACACTGAAGCTTTCTTT.

CDR3 bases: TGTGCCAGTAGTGGGACTAGCGGGAGGAGGACCGGGGAGCTGTTTTTT. As protein: CASSGTSGRRTGELFF. The chain links TRBV19 to TRBJ2-2; 15 nucleotides agree with TRBD2. The germline gives CDR1 LNHDA, CDR2 SQIVND (reference sequence). Trimming removed 5 bases from V and 5 bases from J; junction bases left unmatched: 3. This CDR3 has 16 residues.

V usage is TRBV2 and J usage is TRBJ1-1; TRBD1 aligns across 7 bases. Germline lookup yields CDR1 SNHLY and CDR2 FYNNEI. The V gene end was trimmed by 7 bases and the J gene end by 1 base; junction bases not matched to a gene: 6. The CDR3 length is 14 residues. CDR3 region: CASITDRRNTEAFF. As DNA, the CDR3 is TGTGCCAGCATTACGGACAGGCGGAACACTGAAGCTTTCTTT.

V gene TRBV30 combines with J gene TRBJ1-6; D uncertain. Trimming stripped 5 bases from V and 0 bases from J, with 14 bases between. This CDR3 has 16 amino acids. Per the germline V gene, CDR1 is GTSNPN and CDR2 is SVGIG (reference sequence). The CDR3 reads CAWAGFSGSYNSPLHF. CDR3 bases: TGTGCCTGGGCCGGGTTCTCGGGCTCCTATAATTCACCCCTCCACTTT.

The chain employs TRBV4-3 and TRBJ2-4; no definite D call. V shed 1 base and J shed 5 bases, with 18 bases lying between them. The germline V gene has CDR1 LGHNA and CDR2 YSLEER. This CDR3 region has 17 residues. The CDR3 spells CASSQGAFRSAQNIQYF. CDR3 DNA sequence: TGCGCCAGCAGCCAAGGAGCGTTTAGGTCCGCGCAAAACATTCAGTACTTC.